The rows below give T cell receptor beta chains drawn from one sample of a study of T cells after yellow fever vaccination. From the 5' RACE reads, TCRdb called clonotypes with MiXCR, one entry per CDR3 protein. The repertoire holds fewer than 400,000 distinct CDR3 sequences, with roughly 10% as singletons. Sequencing was performed on CD4+ T cells sorted from PBMCs, taken 45 days after the yellow fever booster vaccination. The receptors were gathered from a man aged 18 to 30 who received the YFV17D yellow fever vaccine. Both conserved end residues are part of each CDR3. Each record gives: V gene, CDR3 protein.

TRBV4-1 | CASSQGSTTLVYGYTF
TRBV10-3 | CAIGGSSGNTIYF
TRBV6-2/TRBV6-3 | CASSYAWEAKNIQYF
TRBV3-1 | CASSHGLATQYF
TRBV20-1 | CSALGLGNEQFF
TRBV5-1 | CASSGGTFFNEQFF
TRBV12-3/TRBV12-4 | CASSAPLAGGPREQFF
TRBV6-2/TRBV6-3 | CASSYRDNEQFF
TRBV19 | CASSIEGTGKDTEAFF
TRBV20-1 | CSAARGARVREKLFF
TRBV7-2 | CASSTRTGGTDTQYF
TRBV4-3 | CASSQDLVGSGHGNTIYF
TRBV5-6 | CASSSGQGYQPQHF
TRBV6-5 | CASSYSPDVGDPAKNIQYF
TRBV7-8 | CASSARRGSSYNEQFF
TRBV20-1 | CSARDRTGSNPGELFF
TRBV7-2 | CASSFGLSGNTIYF
TRBV11-3 | CASSSGQGAAGELFF
TRBV11-2 | CASRDQSRGNTIYF
TRBV7-9 | CASSTGANTIYF
TRBV15 | CATSRDRDSLRGQFF
TRBV7-2 | CASSSSTDGETQYF
TRBV2 | CASAGVSGANVLTF
TRBV27 | CASTPLTGWTGANVLTF
TRBV5-1 | CASSWAGINEKLLF
TRBV6-2/TRBV6-3 | CASSYWDTHNQPQHF
TRBV5-1 | CASSLDGTQTQYF
TRBV5-1 | CASSGSNEKLFF
TRBV6-1 | CASSEFVQAYEQYF
TRBV12-5 | CASGPTGTYEQYF
TRBV5-1 | CASSLDGMNTEAFF
TRBV7-6 | CASSWVAGQGSAETQYF
TRBV20-1 | CSVAGTSGGLLSEQFF
TRBV19 | CASSINRDSYGYTF
TRBV28 | CASSSNDSPQETQYF
TRBV4-2 | CASSQTETQGNGYTF
TRBV6-5 | CASSRGLAGGPEQFF
TRBV12-3/TRBV12-4 | CAIRGGKDYGYTF
TRBV6-1 | CASSDASGGAPDTQYF
TRBV20-1 | CSATSNYGYTF
TRBV19 | CASREGGRETQYF
TRBV5-1 | CASSRAGQPITYNEQFF
TRBV27 | CASRIPPDRENSNQPQHF
TRBV4-3 | CASSQDLPSGTEAFF
TRBV7-6 | CASSYGQGLSPLHF
TRBV10-3 | CAISLTSGDPDTQYF